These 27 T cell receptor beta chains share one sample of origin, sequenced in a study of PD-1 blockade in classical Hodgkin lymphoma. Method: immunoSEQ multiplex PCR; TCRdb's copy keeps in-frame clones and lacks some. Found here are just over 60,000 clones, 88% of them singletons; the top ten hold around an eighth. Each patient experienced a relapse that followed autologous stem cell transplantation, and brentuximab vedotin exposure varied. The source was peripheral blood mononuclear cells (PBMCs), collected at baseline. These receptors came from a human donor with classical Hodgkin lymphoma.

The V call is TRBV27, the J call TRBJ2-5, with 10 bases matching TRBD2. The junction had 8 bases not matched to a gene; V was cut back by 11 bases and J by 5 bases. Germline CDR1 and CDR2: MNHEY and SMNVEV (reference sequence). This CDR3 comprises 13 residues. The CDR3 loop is CAASGGGSETQYF. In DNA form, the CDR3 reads TGTGCCGCGAGCGGGGGGGGTTCGGAGACCCAGTACTTC.

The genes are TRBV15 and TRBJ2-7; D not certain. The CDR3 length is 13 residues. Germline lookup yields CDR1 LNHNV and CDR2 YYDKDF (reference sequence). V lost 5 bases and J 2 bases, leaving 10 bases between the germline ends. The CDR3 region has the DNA TGTGCCACCAGCGCCGGTGGAGCCTACGAGCAGTACTTC. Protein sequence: CATSAGGAYEQYF.

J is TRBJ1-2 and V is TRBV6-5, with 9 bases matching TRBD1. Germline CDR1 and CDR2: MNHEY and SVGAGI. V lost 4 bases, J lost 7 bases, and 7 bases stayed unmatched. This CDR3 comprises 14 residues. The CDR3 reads CASSSLQGAAGYTF. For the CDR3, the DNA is TGTGCCAGCAGTTCCCTACAGGGGGCGGCTGGCTACACCTTC.

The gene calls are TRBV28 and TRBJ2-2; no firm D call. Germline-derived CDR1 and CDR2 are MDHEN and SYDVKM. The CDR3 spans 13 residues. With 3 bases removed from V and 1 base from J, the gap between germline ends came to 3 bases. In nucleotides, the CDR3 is TGTGCCAGCAGTTTCCGGAACACCGGGGAGCTGTTTTTT. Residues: CASSFRNTGELFF.

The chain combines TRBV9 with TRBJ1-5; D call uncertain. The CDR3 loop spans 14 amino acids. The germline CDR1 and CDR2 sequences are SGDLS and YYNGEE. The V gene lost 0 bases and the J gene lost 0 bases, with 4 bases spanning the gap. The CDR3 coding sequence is TGTGCCAGCAGCGTAGCAGATAGCAATCAGCCCCAGCATTTT. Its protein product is CASSVADSNQPQHF.

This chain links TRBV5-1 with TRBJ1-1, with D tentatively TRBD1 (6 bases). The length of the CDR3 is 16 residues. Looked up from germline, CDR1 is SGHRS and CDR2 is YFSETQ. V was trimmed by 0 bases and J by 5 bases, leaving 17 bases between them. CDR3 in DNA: TGCGCCAGCAGCTTGGGAGGGGGGAGATTGGGAACTGAAGCTTTCTTT. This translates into CASSLGGGRLGTEAFF.

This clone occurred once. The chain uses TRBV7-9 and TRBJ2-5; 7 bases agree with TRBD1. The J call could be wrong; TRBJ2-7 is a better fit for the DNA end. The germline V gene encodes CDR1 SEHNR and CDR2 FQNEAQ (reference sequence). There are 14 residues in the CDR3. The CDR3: CASSSTGIPYEQYF. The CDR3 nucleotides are TGTGCCAGCAGCTCGACAGGGATTCCCTACGAGCAGTACTTC.

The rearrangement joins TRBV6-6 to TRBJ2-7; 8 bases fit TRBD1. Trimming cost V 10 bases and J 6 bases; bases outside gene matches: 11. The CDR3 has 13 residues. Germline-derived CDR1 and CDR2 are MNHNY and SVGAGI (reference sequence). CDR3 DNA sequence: TGTGCCACAACGTCCCGGACAGGGCGCGAGCAGTACTTC. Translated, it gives CATTSRTGREQYF.

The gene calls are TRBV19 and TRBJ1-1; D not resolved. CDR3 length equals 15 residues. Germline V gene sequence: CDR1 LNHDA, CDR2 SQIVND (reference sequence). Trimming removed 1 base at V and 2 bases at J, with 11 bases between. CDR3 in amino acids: CASSIGGRENTEAFF. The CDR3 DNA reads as TGTGCCAGTAGTATAGGAGGTCGGGAAAACACTGAAGCTTTCTTT.

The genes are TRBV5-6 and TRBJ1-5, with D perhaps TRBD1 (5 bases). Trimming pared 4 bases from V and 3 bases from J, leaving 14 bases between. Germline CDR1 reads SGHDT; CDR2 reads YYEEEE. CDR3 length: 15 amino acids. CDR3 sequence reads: CASSPGQGNNQPQHF. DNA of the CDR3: TGTGCCAGCAGCCCGGGTCAGGGCAACAATCAGCCCCAGCATTTT.

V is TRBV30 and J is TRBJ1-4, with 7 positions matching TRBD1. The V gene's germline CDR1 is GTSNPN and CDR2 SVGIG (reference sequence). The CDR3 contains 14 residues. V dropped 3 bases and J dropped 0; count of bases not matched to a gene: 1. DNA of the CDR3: TGTGCCTGGAGAACAGGGGCAACTAATGAAAAACTGTTTTTT. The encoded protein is CAWRTGATNEKLFF. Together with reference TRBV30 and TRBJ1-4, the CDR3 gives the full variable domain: SQTIHQWPATLVQPVGSPLSLECTVEGTSNPNLYWYRQAAGRGLQLLFYSVGIGQISSEVPQNLSASRPQDRQFILSSKKLLLSDSGFYLCAWRTGATNEKLFFGSGTQLSVL.

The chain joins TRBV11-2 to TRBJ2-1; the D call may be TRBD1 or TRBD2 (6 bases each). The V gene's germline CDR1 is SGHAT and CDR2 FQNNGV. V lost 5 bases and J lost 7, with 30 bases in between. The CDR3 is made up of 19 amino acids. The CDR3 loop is CASSPSLGGRGPMGNEQFF. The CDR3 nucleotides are TGTGCCAGCAGCCCTAGTTTAGGGGGTCGGGGGCCTATGGGGAATGAGCAGTTCTTC.

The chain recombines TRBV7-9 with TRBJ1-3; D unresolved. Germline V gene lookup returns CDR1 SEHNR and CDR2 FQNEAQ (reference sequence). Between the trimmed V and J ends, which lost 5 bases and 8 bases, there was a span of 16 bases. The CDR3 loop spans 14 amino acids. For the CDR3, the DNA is TGTGCCAGCAGCCCCAGTCAGGAGGTTTACACCATATATTTT. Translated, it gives CASSPSQEVYTIYF.

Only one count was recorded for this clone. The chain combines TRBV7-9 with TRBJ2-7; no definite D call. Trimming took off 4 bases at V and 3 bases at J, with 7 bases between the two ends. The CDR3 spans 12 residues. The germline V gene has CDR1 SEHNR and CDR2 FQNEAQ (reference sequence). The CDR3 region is CASSSGRYEQYF. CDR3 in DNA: TGTGCCAGCAGCTCCGGCCGCTACGAGCAGTACTTC. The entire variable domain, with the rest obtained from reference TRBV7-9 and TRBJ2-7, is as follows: DTGVSQNPRHKITKRGQNVTFRCDPISEHNRLYWYRQTLGQGPEFLTYFQNEAQLEKSRLLSDRFSAERPKGSFSTLEIQRTEQGDSAMYLCASSSGRYEQYFGPGTRLTVT.

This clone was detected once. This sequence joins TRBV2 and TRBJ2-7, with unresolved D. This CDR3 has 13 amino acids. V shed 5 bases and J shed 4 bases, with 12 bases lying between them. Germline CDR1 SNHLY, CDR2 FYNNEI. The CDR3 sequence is CASSFDNLYEQYF. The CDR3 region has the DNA TGTGCCAGCAGTTTCGACAACCTTTACGAGCAGTACTTC.

The CDR3 DNA follows: TGTGCCAGCAGCGTAGGAGGGGTGGGACTAGCGGTGGAGCAGTACTTC. The encoded protein is CASSVGGVGLAVEQYF. The chain employs TRBV9 and TRBJ2-7; 11 nucleotides line up with TRBD2. The trim removed 0 bases at V and 7 bases at J, leaving 9 bases unmatched. The germline V gene has CDR1 SGDLS and CDR2 YYNGEE. The CDR3 runs to 16 residues.

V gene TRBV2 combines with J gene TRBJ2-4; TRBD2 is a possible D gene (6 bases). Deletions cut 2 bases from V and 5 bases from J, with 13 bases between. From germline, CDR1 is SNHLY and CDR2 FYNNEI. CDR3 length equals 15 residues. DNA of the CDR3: TGTGCCAGCAGTGAATGGGGGGTATCGCAAAACATTCAGTACTTC. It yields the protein CASSEWGVSQNIQYF. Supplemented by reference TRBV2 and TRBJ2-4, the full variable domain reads EPEVTQTPSHQVTQMGQEVILRCVPISNHLYFYWYRQILGQKVEFLVSFYNNEISEKSEIFDDQFSVERPDGSNFTLKIRSTKLEDSAMYFCASSEWGVSQNIQYFGAGTRLSVL.

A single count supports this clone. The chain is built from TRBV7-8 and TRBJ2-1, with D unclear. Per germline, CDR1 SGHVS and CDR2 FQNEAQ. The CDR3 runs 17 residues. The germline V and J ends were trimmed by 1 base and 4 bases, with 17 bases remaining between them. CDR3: CASSLVRTWSRYNEQFF. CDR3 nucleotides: TGTGCCAGCAGCTTAGTGAGGACCTGGTCGCGTTACAATGAGCAGTTCTTC.

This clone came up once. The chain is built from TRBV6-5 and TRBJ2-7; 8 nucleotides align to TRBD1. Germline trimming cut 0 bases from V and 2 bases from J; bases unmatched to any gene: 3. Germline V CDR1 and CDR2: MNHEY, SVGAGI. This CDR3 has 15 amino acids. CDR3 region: CASSYSQGATYEQYF. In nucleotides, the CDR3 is TGTGCCAGCAGTTACTCGCAGGGGGCTACCTACGAGCAGTACTTC.

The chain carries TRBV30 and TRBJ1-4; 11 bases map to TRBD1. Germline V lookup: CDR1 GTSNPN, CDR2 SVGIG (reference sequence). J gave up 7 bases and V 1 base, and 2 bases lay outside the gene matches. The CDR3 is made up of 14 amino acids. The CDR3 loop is CAWSAGTGGEKLFF. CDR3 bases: TGTGCCTGGAGTGCCGGGACAGGGGGTGAAAAACTGTTTTTT. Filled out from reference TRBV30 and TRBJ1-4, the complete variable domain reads SQTIHQWPATLVQPVGSPLSLECTVEGTSNPNLYWYRQAAGRGLQLLFYSVGIGQISSEVPQNLSASRPQDRQFILSSKKLLLSDSGFYLCAWSAGTGGEKLFFGSGTQLSVL.

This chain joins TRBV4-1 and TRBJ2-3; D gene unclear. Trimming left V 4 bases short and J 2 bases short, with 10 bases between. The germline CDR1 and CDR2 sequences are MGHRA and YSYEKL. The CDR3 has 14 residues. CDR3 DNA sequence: TGCGCCAGCAGCCTTTTAGCTCCCACAGATACGCAGTATTTT. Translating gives CASSLLAPTDTQYF.

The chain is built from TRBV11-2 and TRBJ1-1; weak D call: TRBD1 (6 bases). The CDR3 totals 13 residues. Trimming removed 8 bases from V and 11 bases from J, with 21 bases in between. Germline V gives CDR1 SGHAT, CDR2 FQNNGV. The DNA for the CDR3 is TGTGCCAGCTCCCCGGGGGAAACAGGGTACGCTTTCTTT. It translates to CASSPGETGYAFF.

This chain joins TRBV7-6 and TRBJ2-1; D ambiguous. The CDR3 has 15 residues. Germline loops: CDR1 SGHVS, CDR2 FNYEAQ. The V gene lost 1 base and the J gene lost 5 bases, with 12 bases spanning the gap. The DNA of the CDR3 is TGTGCCAGCAGCTTAGATGTGGCGAAAAACAATGAGCAGTTCTTC. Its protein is CASSLDVAKNNEQFF.

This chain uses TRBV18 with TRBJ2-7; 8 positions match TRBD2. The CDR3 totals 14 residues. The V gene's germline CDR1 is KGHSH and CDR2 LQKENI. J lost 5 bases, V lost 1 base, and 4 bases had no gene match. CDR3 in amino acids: CASSPLGGANEQYF. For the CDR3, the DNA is TGTGCCAGCTCACCACTCGGGGGGGCCAACGAGCAGTACTTC.

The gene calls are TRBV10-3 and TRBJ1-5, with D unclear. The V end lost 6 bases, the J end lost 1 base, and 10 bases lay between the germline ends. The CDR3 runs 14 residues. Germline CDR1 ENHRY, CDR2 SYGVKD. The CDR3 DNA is TGTGCCATCAGAGACGCCGCGAGCAATCAGCCCCAGCATTTT. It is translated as CAIRDAASNQPQHF.

The CDR3 nucleotides read TGTGCCAGCAGCTCACAGGGGAGCAATCAGCCCCAGCATTTT. Protein sequence: CASSSQGSNQPQHF. The chain carries TRBV7-9 and TRBJ1-5, with TRBD1 identical over 7 bases. J was trimmed by 1 base and V by 4 bases; bases with no gene match: 1. Germline V lookup: CDR1 SEHNR, CDR2 FQNEAQ (reference sequence). The CDR3 runs 14 residues.

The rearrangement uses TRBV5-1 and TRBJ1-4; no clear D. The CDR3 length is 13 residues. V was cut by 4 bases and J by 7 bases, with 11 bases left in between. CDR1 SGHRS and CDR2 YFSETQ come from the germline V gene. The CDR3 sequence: CASSLPEGEKLFF. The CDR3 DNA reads TGCGCCAGCAGCCTACCTGAGGGTGAAAAACTGTTTTTT.